This TCR beta chain originates from a study of blood T cell repertoires in COVID-19. The V gene lost 0 bases and the J gene lost 0 bases, with 8 bases spanning the gap. Germline V gene sequence: CDR1 SGHRS, CDR2 YFSETQ. The CDR3 totals 15 residues. Profiling relied on immunoSEQ multiplex PCR, and the TCRdb table lists in-frame clones only, not all of them. The sample comprises 250,000 to 350,000 clones, 85% of which are singletons, and about 2.5% rests with the top ten. Source material: PBMCs or T cells enriched from blood (not recorded which). This chain uses TRBV5-1 with TRBJ2-3; D gene ambiguous. The sequence was collected from a woman between 50 and 59 years old who had recovered from COVID-19. The CDR3 nucleotides are TGCGCCAGCAGCTTGGTGATGCAGAGCACAGATACGCAGTATTTT. Its protein is CASSLVMQSTDTQYF.